A selection of T cell receptor beta chains follows, all from one sample in a study of beta chain features in type 1 diabetes. The data were produced by immunoSEQ multiplex PCR, yet TCRdb's version contains in-frame clones alone and is incomplete. Of more than 250,000 clones listed, about a fifth are singletons. Material: naive CD4+ T cells from blood. The source of these receptors is a woman aged 40 to 50 with type 1 diabetes. Both conserved end residues are part of each CDR3. D genes are given only for firm matches. Clone size is not always given. Where it is, it says once, few, many or a class for expanded clones.

CDR3nt: TGCGCCAGCAGCCACGAACAGGGGTACGAGCAGTACTTC
CDR3aa: CASSHEQGYEQYF
abundance: NA
v_gene: TRBV4-3
j_gene: TRBJ2-7
d_gene: TRBD1

CDR3nt: TGTGCCAGTAGCTTGACAGGGGGCGCTTACAATGAGCAGTTCTTC
CDR3aa: CASSLTGGAYNEQFF
abundance: NA
v_gene: TRBV19
j_gene: TRBJ2-1
d_gene: TRBD1

CDR3nt: TGTGCCAGCAGCCTTCGACAGGGGGCAGACTATGGCTACACCTTC
CDR3aa: CASSLRQGADYGYTF
abundance: NA
v_gene: TRBV7-2
j_gene: TRBJ1-2
d_gene: TRBD1

CDR3nt: TGTGCCAGCAGCGCCCAGGGCGATAGCACTGAAGCTTTCTTT
CDR3aa: CASSAQGDSTEAFF
abundance: NA
v_gene: TRBV9
j_gene: TRBJ1-1
d_gene: NA

CDR3nt: TGCAGCGCCGACGGGGAGGGTACAGATACGCAGTATTTT
CDR3aa: CSADGEGTDTQYF
abundance: NA
v_gene: TRBV29-1
j_gene: TRBJ2-3
d_gene: TRBD2

CDR3nt: TGTGCCAGCAGCTTAATGTCAGGGATACAAGAGACCCAGTACTTC
CDR3aa: CASSLMSGIQETQYF
abundance: few
v_gene: TRBV7-3
j_gene: TRBJ2-5
d_gene: NA

CDR3nt: TGTGCCAGCTCACCGGGACAGGGGACATTGAACACTGAAGCTTTCTTT
CDR3aa: CASSPGQGTLNTEAFF
abundance: NA
v_gene: TRBV18
j_gene: TRBJ1-1
d_gene: TRBD1

CDR3nt: TGTGCCAGCTCACCATATGTGGAGACCCAGTACTTC
CDR3aa: CASSPYVETQYF
abundance: few
v_gene: TRBV18
j_gene: TRBJ2-5
d_gene: NA

CDR3nt: TGCGCCAGCGGGAGGCTAGCGGGGCCCATGGGGCAAGAGACCCAGTACTTC
CDR3aa: CASGRLAGPMGQETQYF
abundance: few
v_gene: TRBV4-1
j_gene: TRBJ2-5
d_gene: TRBD2

CDR3nt: TGTGCCAGCAGCTGGACAGGGCAAACCTACGAGCAGTACTTC
CDR3aa: CASSWTGQTYEQYF
abundance: NA
v_gene: TRBV7-3
j_gene: TRBJ2-7
d_gene: TRBD1

CDR3nt: TGCGCCAGCAGCCTAACAAGGGAGGGCTACACCTTC
CDR3aa: CASSLTREGYTF
abundance: NA
v_gene: TRBV5-1
j_gene: TRBJ1-2
d_gene: NA

CDR3nt: TGCGCCAGCAGTCCGGGGGGGAACACCGGGGAGCTGTTTTTT
CDR3aa: CASSPGGNTGELFF
abundance: NA
v_gene: TRBV4-1
j_gene: TRBJ2-2
d_gene: TRBD2

CDR3nt: TGTGCCAGCAGCTATCCCCCGGGACAGGGGAACACCGGGGAGCTGTTTTTT
CDR3aa: CASSYPPGQGNTGELFF
abundance: few
v_gene: TRBV7-9
j_gene: TRBJ2-2
d_gene: TRBD1

CDR3nt: TGTGCCATCGGTCTGGAGCGGGAGCTTGAGCAGTTCTTC
CDR3aa: CAIGLERELEQFF
abundance: few
v_gene: TRBV10-3
j_gene: TRBJ2-1
d_gene: TRBD2

CDR3nt: TGTGCCAGCAGCTTAGGGGGGGATCAGCCCCAGCATTTT
CDR3aa: CASSLGGDQPQHF
abundance: NA
v_gene: TRBV7-8
j_gene: TRBJ1-5
d_gene: NA

CDR3nt: TGCGCCAGTAATACAGGGGACTCCCCCTACGAGCAGTACTTC
CDR3aa: CASNTGDSPYEQYF
abundance: few
v_gene: TRBV5-1
j_gene: TRBJ2-7
d_gene: NA

CDR3nt: TGCGCCAGCAGCCAGCCCCTGGGACAGGGGAGCTATAACACTGAAGCTTTCTTT
CDR3aa: CASSQPLGQGSYNTEAFF
abundance: NA
v_gene: TRBV4-1
j_gene: TRBJ1-1
d_gene: TRBD1

CDR3nt: TGTGCCAGCAGCTTAGAAGGGACAAAGAACACTGAAGCTTTCTTT
CDR3aa: CASSLEGTKNTEAFF
abundance: NA
v_gene: TRBV11-2
j_gene: TRBJ1-1
d_gene: NA

CDR3nt: TGTGCCAGCAGCGTAGCGGGGATCCAAGAGACCCAGTACTTC
CDR3aa: CASSVAGIQETQYF
abundance: NA
v_gene: TRBV9
j_gene: TRBJ2-5
d_gene: NA

CDR3nt: TGCAGCGCTAAACTGCGGCGCACTCCGATGAACACTGAAGCTTTCTTT
CDR3aa: CSAKLRRTPMNTEAFF
abundance: few
v_gene: TRBV29-1
j_gene: TRBJ1-1
d_gene: NA

CDR3nt: TGCAGCGTTGTTGCTAGCGTAGATACGCAGTATTTT
CDR3aa: CSVVASVDTQYF
abundance: few
v_gene: TRBV29-1
j_gene: TRBJ2-3
d_gene: NA

CDR3nt: TGCAGCGTTGAAGGGCGAAACCAGGGATCAATGGAGACCCAGTACTTC
CDR3aa: CSVEGRNQGSMETQYF
abundance: few
v_gene: TRBV29-1
j_gene: TRBJ2-5
d_gene: NA

CDR3nt: TGTGCCATCAGTGGAAACAGGGGCTCCTACGAGCAGTACTTC
CDR3aa: CAISGNRGSYEQYF
abundance: NA
v_gene: TRBV10-3
j_gene: TRBJ2-7
d_gene: TRBD1

CDR3nt: TGCGCCAGCAGCTTGCTAGCGGACCACTCAGAGCAGTACTTC
CDR3aa: CASSLLADHSEQYF
abundance: NA
v_gene: TRBV5-1
j_gene: TRBJ2-7
d_gene: TRBD2

CDR3nt: TGTGCCAGCTCACCACCGGGACAGTTCACAGATACGCAGTATTTT
CDR3aa: CASSPPGQFTDTQYF
abundance: NA
v_gene: TRBV18
j_gene: TRBJ2-3
d_gene: TRBD1

CDR3nt: TGCGCCAGCAGCTTGGCTCAGGGGCAGGCTGGGGCCAACGTCCTGACTTTC
CDR3aa: CASSLAQGQAGANVLTF
abundance: NA
v_gene: TRBV5-1
j_gene: TRBJ2-6
d_gene: NA

CDR3nt: TGCAGCGTTGTGCCCCCCTTGGGGGGGGAAAGCACAGATACGCAGTATTTT
CDR3aa: CSVVPPLGGESTDTQYF
abundance: few
v_gene: TRBV29-1
j_gene: TRBJ2-3
d_gene: TRBD2

CDR3nt: TGCGCCAGCAGCTTAGGGACAGGGACGGACGAGCAGTACTTC
CDR3aa: CASSLGTGTDEQYF
abundance: NA
v_gene: TRBV5-1
j_gene: TRBJ2-7
d_gene: TRBD1

CDR3nt: TGTGCCAGCAGCTTGAATAGAGCGGGTTCAGCAGATACGCAGTATTTT
CDR3aa: CASSLNRAGSADTQYF
abundance: few
v_gene: TRBV7-9
j_gene: TRBJ2-3
d_gene: NA

CDR3nt: TGTGCCAGTTCCGAGGGGGTAAACTATGGCTACACCTTC
CDR3aa: CASSEGVNYGYTF
abundance: few
v_gene: TRBV7-3
j_gene: TRBJ1-2
d_gene: NA

CDR3nt: TGTGCCAGCAGCCCAGGGTACACCGGGGAGCTGTTTTTT
CDR3aa: CASSPGYTGELFF
abundance: NA
v_gene: TRBV2
j_gene: TRBJ2-2
d_gene: NA

CDR3nt: TGTGCCAGCAGCGCCGGTCCAAATAGCAATCAGCCCCAGCATTTT
CDR3aa: CASSAGPNSNQPQHF
abundance: few
v_gene: TRBV9
j_gene: TRBJ1-5
d_gene: NA

CDR3nt: TGTGCCAGCGAGGGTTACTTTGGCTACACCTTC
CDR3aa: CASEGYFGYTF
abundance: NA
v_gene: TRBV7-9
j_gene: TRBJ1-2
d_gene: NA

CDR3nt: TGTGCCAGCAGCCCACGACGTCAGGTCGGCTCTGGGGCCAACGTCCTGACTTTC
CDR3aa: CASSPRRQVGSGANVLTF
abundance: few
v_gene: TRBV7-9
j_gene: TRBJ2-6
d_gene: NA

CDR3nt: TGTGCCAGCAGCGTAGGGGGACAGGGGGCAGATGGCTACACCTTC
CDR3aa: CASSVGGQGADGYTF
abundance: NA
v_gene: TRBV9
j_gene: TRBJ1-2
d_gene: TRBD1

CDR3nt: TGTGCCAGCAGCCCGGGACAGGGGGGAGATACGCAGTATTTT
CDR3aa: CASSPGQGGDTQYF
abundance: few
v_gene: TRBV6-6
j_gene: TRBJ2-3
d_gene: TRBD1

CDR3nt: TGTGCCTGGAGTGTACCGAGACTAGCGTTTGTTACCTACGAGCAGTACTTC
CDR3aa: CAWSVPRLAFVTYEQYF
abundance: NA
v_gene: TRBV30
j_gene: TRBJ2-7
d_gene: TRBD2

CDR3nt: TGTGCCAGCAGCTTAGGGACTAAGAGATCAGAGACCCAGTACTTC
CDR3aa: CASSLGTKRSETQYF
abundance: NA
v_gene: TRBV7-3
j_gene: TRBJ2-5
d_gene: TRBD2

CDR3nt: TGTGCCTGGGCTGACAGGGTTGCAAATGAAAAACTGTTTTTT
CDR3aa: CAWADRVANEKLFF
abundance: NA
v_gene: TRBV30
j_gene: TRBJ1-4
d_gene: TRBD1

CDR3nt: TGTGCCTCGTCCGGTCCTCCGTTATACGAGCAGTACTTC
CDR3aa: CASSGPPLYEQYF
abundance: NA
v_gene: TRBV21-1
j_gene: TRBJ2-7
d_gene: NA

CDR3nt: TGTGCCAGCTCGTCTCTAACAGGGGAGGCGAACACTGAAGCTTTCTTT
CDR3aa: CASSSLTGEANTEAFF
abundance: NA
v_gene: TRBV18
j_gene: TRBJ1-1
d_gene: TRBD1

CDR3nt: TGCAGCGTGGCTCGGGACAGGGTCCAAGAGACCCAGTACTTC
CDR3aa: CSVARDRVQETQYF
abundance: NA
v_gene: TRBV29-1
j_gene: TRBJ2-5
d_gene: TRBD1

CDR3nt: TGCGCCAGCAGCTCCTCCAGGGAGACCCAGTACTTC
CDR3aa: CASSSSRETQYF
abundance: NA
v_gene: TRBV5-1
j_gene: TRBJ2-5
d_gene: NA

CDR3nt: TGTGCCAGCAGTTTATTCAGGGCCGCTAACTATGGCTACACCTTC
CDR3aa: CASSLFRAANYGYTF
abundance: NA
v_gene: TRBV28
j_gene: TRBJ1-2
d_gene: NA

CDR3nt: TGTGCCAGCAGTAGGGGGGAGACCCAGTACTTC
CDR3aa: CASSRGETQYF
abundance: few
v_gene: TRBV6-5
j_gene: TRBJ2-5
d_gene: NA

CDR3nt: TGTGCCAGCAGCTTGCGCGGGTTTAACACTGAAGCTTTCTTT
CDR3aa: CASSLRGFNTEAFF
abundance: NA
v_gene: TRBV5-5
j_gene: TRBJ1-1
d_gene: NA

CDR3nt: TGTGCCAGCAGCGTAGCTGCAGGGGCAAGCAATCAGCCCCAGCATTTT
CDR3aa: CASSVAAGASNQPQHF
abundance: NA
v_gene: TRBV9
j_gene: TRBJ1-5
d_gene: NA